These T cell receptor beta chains were read from a single sample in a study of T cells in Graves' hyperthyroidism and ophthalmopathy. TCRdb reprocessed the multiplex PCR reads with MiXCR, giving one entry per CDR3 protein. Of 540,000 or so distinct CDR3 sequences listed, more than 15% are singletons. The source material was blood. Every receptor here comes from a young woman with Graves' hyperthyroidism. Both conserved end residues are part of each CDR3. A D gene is named only where the DNA matches it firmly. The listing skips clone size in some rows; elsewhere it reads once, few, many or a size class.

>TRBV10-3|many|TRBJ2-1|TRBD2
TGTGCCATCCTAGCGGGAGGGACCTACAATGAGCAGTTCTTC
CAILAGGTYNEQFF
>TRBV3-1|many|TRBJ2-1|TRBD2
TGTGCCAGCAGCTCCCGGACTAGCGCTCACGAGCAGTTCTTC
CASSSRTSAHEQFF
>TRBV7-9|many|TRBJ1-1|-
TGTGCCAGCAGCACAGGGTTCACTGAAGCTTTCTTT
CASSTGFTEAFF
>TRBV12-3/TRBV12-4|many|TRBJ2-1|TRBD2
TGTGCCAGCAGTCCGCCCGGGACTAGCGGGAGGGCGTATTACAATGAGCAGTTCTTC
CASSPPGTSGRAYYNEQFF
>TRBV28|few|TRBJ2-6|-
TGTGCCAGCAGTTTATCCGGGACCGTCTCTGGGGCCAACGTCCTGACTTTC
CASSLSGTVSGANVLTF
>TRBV7-2|few|TRBJ1-1|-
TGTGCCAGCAGCTTAGCGCGGGGCGGGGTGAACACTGAAGCTTTCTTT
CASSLARGGVNTEAFF
>TRBV7-2|many|TRBJ2-5|TRBD2
TGTGCCAGCAGCACTACTAGCGGAACCCCGGAGACCCAGTACTTC
CASSTTSGTPETQYF
>TRBV7-9|-|TRBJ2-3|TRBD1
TGTGCCAGCAGCTTTCTCACAGGGGCTTGGTCCACAGATACGCAGTATTTT
CASSFLTGAWSTDTQYF
>TRBV20-1|many|TRBJ2-1|-
TGCAGTGCTAGAGGATGGGCAGGGGAGCAGTTCTTC
CSARGWAGEQFF
>TRBV5-1|many|TRBJ1-1|TRBD1
TGCGCCAGCAGCTTGAATACAGGGGGCACTGAAGCTTTCTTT
CASSLNTGGTEAFF
>TRBV7-2|-|TRBJ1-5|-
TGTGCCAGCAGCTTAGTAGCAGGGTTAAGTCAGCCCCAGCATTTT
CASSLVAGLSQPQHF
>TRBV6-5|many|TRBJ2-3|TRBD2
TGTGCCAGCAGTTACTCGACCACTAGCGGCACTAGCACAGATACGCAGTATTTT
CASSYSTTSGTSTDTQYF
>TRBV7-2|many|TRBJ1-4|-
TGTGCCAGCAGCCCACCGCCGATATGGGGAGAAGGCGAAAAACTGTTTTTT
CASSPPPIWGEGEKLFF
>TRBV4-3|many|TRBJ1-5|-
TGCGCCAGCAGCCAAGATCCCGCCGGACAACAAATCAATCAGCCCCAGCATTTT
CASSQDPAGQQINQPQHF
>TRBV6-2/TRBV6-3|many|TRBJ2-1|-
TGTGCCAGCAGACCCCGCGTCGGGCTCGGCTCCTACAATGAGCAGTTCTTC
CASRPRVGLGSYNEQFF
>TRBV5-1|many|TRBJ1-1|TRBD1
TGCGCCAGCAGCCCTCGCGGGTTCGGGACAGTCAACACTGAAGCTTTCTTT
CASSPRGFGTVNTEAFF
>TRBV3-1|-|TRBJ1-6|-
TGTGCCAGCAGTGTCAGGGAGTTCTATAATTCACCCCTCCACTTT
CASSVREFYNSPLHF
>TRBV7-3|few|TRBJ1-1|-
TGTGCCAGCAGCGCCTCTAGGGACACTGAAGCTTTCTTT
CASSASRDTEAFF
>TRBV11-2|few|TRBJ2-3|TRBD2
TGTGCCAGCAGCCAAGGTAGCACTAGCGGGAGTCGCACAGATACGCAGTATTTT
CASSQGSTSGSRTDTQYF
>TRBV6-1|many|TRBJ2-7|-
TGTGCCAGCAGTGAACAGGGGAGCCCCTACGAGCAGTACTTC
CASSEQGSPYEQYF
>TRBV6-6|many|TRBJ2-7|-
TGTGCCAGCAGTTACTCGGGCGGGAAAACCTACGAGCAGTACTTC
CASSYSGGKTYEQYF
>TRBV7-9|many|TRBJ2-3|TRBD2
TGTGCCAGCAGCTTACAATCCACTACTAGCGGGAGGGCCGATGGCGCAGATACGCAGTATTTT
CASSLQSTTSGRADGADTQYF
>TRBV20-1|-|TRBJ2-3|TRBD2
TGCAGTGCTCGCGGGGGGGTGGGGCCAGATACGCAGTATTTT
CSARGGVGPDTQYF
>TRBV19|few|TRBJ1-6|TRBD1
TGTGCCAGTAGTCCTACCATGGGACAGGGTCTTCACTTT
CASSPTMGQGLHF